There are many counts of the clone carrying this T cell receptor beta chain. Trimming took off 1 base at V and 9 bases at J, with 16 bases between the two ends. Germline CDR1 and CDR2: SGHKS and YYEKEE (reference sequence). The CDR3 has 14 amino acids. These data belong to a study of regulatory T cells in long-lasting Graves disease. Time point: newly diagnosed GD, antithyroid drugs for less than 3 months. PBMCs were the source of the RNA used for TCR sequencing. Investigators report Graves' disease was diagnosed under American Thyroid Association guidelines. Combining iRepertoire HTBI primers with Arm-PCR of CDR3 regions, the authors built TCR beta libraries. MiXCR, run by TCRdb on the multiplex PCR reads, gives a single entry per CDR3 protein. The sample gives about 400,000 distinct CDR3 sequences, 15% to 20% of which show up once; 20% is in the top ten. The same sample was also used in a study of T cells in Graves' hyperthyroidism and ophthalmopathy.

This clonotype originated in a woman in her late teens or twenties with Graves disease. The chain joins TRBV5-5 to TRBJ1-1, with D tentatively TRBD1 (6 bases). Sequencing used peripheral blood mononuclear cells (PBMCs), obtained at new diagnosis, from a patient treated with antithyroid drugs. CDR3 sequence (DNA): TGTGCCAGCAGCTTGTCTCAGGGACACTGGAAAGCTTTCTTT. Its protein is CASSLSQGHWKAFF.